A selection of T cell receptor beta chains follows, all from one sample in a study of cytomegalovirus exposure and HLA in healthy donors. The protocol was immunoSEQ multiplex PCR, while the TCRdb copy is restricted to in-frame clones and leaves out a portion. There are under 100,000 clones in the sample; about 74% occur only once, and just over 3% lies in the top ten. The material sequenced was PBMCs. Every receptor here comes from a middle-aged man in good health and CMV-seronegative. Both conserved end residues are trimmed from each CDR3. Fields, in order: V gene, CDR3 protein.

>TRBV7-9
ASSSLSYEQY
>TRBV5-4
ASSLGGGNQPQH
>TRBV10-3
ASGASGGVSTDTQY
>TRBV9
ASSLRTGGVTEAF
>TRBV7-9
ASSPTGTPYEQY
>TRBV4-3
ASSHSSGGIDEQY
>TRBV5-1
ASSSGQGLKNTEAF
>TRBV18
ASSLTRQGARDEQY
>TRBV5-1
ASSFLQSGGADEQF
>TRBV6-4
ASSDTYSNQPQH
>TRBV15
ATSIDRAPYNSPLH
>TRBV19
ASSMGTDLSGNTIY
>TRBV6-5
ASTLKGHGSGYT
>TRBV7-9
ASSTTVGEQF
>TRBV7-9
ASSRGGGADTQY
>TRBV5-1
ASIGTGRGVNEKLF
>TRBV9
ASSADRGRRYEQY
>TRBV28
ASSLGVWAGGHQPQH
>TRBV18
ASSPEFQGLDGYT
>TRBV5-1
ASSLRTGGEIYEQY
>TRBV19
ASSIIGRDREGRTEAF
>TRBV29-1
SVAGTGATNEKLF
>TRBV6-5
ASSTPSGGREGYT
>TRBV4-1
ASSQDQTGYGYEQY
>TRBV6-1
ASSLGGTVSYEQY
>TRBV29-1
SVNPRQIREAF
>TRBV19
ASSTGGLSFTGNTIY
>TRBV4-3
ASSQDIKAGGSNQPQH
>TRBV6-1
ASSERGPDTQY
>TRBV7-6
ASSGTGSYGYT
>TRBV10-3
ATLTSGAYNEQF
>TRBV2
ASSLPYRALLYNEQF
>TRBV27
ASSKTGYEVGWGQY
>TRBV18
ASSSRQGPTTDTQY
>TRBV28
ASNTVHQPQH
>TRBV6-1
ASRVDRNQPQH
>TRBV5-5
ASSLASSNQPQH
>TRBV4-2
ASSPRGGDGAYEQY
>TRBV7-9
ASSQDRANSPLH
>TRBV12-5
ASGLGASEAF
>TRBV7-2
ASSTRGGSTDTQY
>TRBV4-3
ASSQIQGTEAF
>TRBV6-6
ASSLQGASFDTEAF
>TRBV19
ASSIGGGNEQF
>TRBV7-6
ASSLPAGGSGNTIY
>TRBV30
AWSPGGSIY
>TRBV7-9
ASSLYGQGGTEAF
>TRBV4-1
ASSLQGHIDTEAF
>TRBV2
ASRDILNQPQH
>TRBV6-5
ASSYSRRTHETQY
>TRBV27
ASSSPGRRGALH
>TRBV2
ASIVEGSGNTIY
>TRBV27
ASSLRWGQGGYEQY
>TRBV5-1
ASSLFGQNTEAF
>TRBV28
AITGGRGPYNEQF
>TRBV13
ASSLESRGEETQY
>TRBV27
ASSLAGGNADTQY
>TRBV28
ASSLRGISSYEQY
>TRBV7-3
ASSFGQGKEGYT